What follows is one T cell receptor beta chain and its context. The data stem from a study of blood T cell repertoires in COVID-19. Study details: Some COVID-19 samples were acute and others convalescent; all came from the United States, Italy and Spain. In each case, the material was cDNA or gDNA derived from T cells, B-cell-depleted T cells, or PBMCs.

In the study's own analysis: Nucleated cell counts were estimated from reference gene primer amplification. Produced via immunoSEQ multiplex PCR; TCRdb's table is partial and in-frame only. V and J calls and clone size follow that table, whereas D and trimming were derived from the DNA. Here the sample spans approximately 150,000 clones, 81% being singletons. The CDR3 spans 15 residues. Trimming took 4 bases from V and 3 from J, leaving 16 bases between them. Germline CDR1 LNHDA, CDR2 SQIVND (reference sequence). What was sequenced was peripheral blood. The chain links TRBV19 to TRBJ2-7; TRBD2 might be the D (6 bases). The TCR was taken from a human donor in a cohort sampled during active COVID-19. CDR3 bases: TGTGCCAGTAGTAACCTCGGGACTGGCCTCTACGAGCAGTACTTC. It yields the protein CASSNLGTGLYEQYF.